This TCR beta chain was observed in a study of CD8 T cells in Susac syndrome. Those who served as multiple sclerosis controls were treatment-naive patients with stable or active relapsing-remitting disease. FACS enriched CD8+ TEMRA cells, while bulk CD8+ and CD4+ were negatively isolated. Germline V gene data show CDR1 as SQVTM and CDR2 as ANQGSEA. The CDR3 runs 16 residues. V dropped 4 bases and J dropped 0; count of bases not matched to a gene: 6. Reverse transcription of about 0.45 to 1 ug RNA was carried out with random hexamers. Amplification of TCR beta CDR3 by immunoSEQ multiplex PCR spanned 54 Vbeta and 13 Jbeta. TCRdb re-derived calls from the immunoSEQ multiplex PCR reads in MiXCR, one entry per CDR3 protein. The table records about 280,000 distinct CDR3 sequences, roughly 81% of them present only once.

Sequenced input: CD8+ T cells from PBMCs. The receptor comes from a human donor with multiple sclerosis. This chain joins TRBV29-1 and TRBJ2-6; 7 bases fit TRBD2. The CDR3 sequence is CSVVPWGGSGANVLTF. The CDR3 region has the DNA TGCAGCGTTGTCCCGTGGGGGGGCTCTGGGGCCAACGTCCTGACTTTC.